This T cell receptor beta chain was identified during a study of cytomegalovirus exposure and HLA in healthy donors. Whole-study context: Drawn from HLA-typed donors, about 85 million unique TCRs were held in an early data release. Caucasian-associated ancestry cluster membership applied to about four fifths of approximately 420 genotyped donors.

In the PCR, 60 Vbeta and 13 Jbeta primers were used. Method: immunoSEQ multiplex PCR; TCRdb's copy keeps in-frame clones and lacks some. The sample yields around 86,000 clones, 7.5% to 8.5% seen once. CDR3 length: 14 residues. The specimen was PBMCs. The chain has TRBV21-1 and TRBJ2-2; the table calls TRBD1, which could not be checked here. TRBV21-1 is a listed pseudogene. This sequence originates from a man aged 50 or older in good health and CMV-seronegative. In DNA, the CDR3 is TGTGCCAGCAGGATAGGGGGCGTCACCGGGGAGCTGTTTTTT. This encodes CASRIGGVTGELFF.